This is a list of T cell receptor beta chains from one sample in a study of shared clonotypes between healthy human individuals. The method was immunoSEQ multiplex PCR; TCRdb's version includes in-frame clones alone and lacks a portion of them. Of around 2,000,000 clones listed, approximately 94% are singletons. Sequenced: naive CD8+ T cells sorted from blood. All receptors derive from a man aged 18 to 30 in good health. The CDR3 runs from the conserved cysteine through the conserved F or W. A D gene is named only where the DNA matches it firmly. Clone size appears in some rows only: once, few, many, or a class for an expanded clone.

.	TRBV28	TRBJ2-7	TRBD1	16	TGTGCCAGCAGTTTTAGGGACAGGGGTACTCCCTACGAGCAGTACTTC	CASSFRDRGTPYEQYF
.	TRBV6-1	TRBJ2-7	.	14	TGTGCCAGCAGTCGCCGGGACTTACTCTACGAGCAGTACTTC	CASSRRDLLYEQYF
.	TRBV6-1	TRBJ2-3	TRBD1	16	TGTGCCAGCAGTGAACCGGACAGGGGGCTCGAAGATACGCAGTATTTT	CASSEPDRGLEDTQYF
.	TRBV7-9	TRBJ1-5	.	17	TGTGCCAGCAGCCCTCCTACCCCGCGAGGTGGCAATCAGCCCCAGCATTTT	CASSPPTPRGGNQPQHF
.	TRBV9	TRBJ2-1	TRBD1	15	TGTGCCAGCAGCCCGGGACAGGGGTTCAACAATGAGCAGTTCTTC	CASSPGQGFNNEQFF
.	TRBV2	TRBJ2-1	.	11	TGTGCCAGCGGTGGGGGAAATGAGCAGTTCTTC	CASGGGNEQFF
.	TRBV11-2	TRBJ1-6	TRBD1	16	TGTGCCAGCAGCTTAGACTCCGGGACAGGGAACACACCCCTCCACTTT	CASSLDSGTGNTPLHF
.	TRBV18	TRBJ1-2	TRBD1	15	TGTGCCAGCTCATTGCCGGGACAGGGGGCTTATGGCTACACCTTC	CASSLPGQGAYGYTF
.	TRBV15	TRBJ2-1	.	16	TGTGCCACCAGCGAATTAGGAGGAGATGGGACGAATGAGCAGTTCTTC	CATSELGGDGTNEQFF
.	TRBV5-1	TRBJ2-5	.	15	TGCGCCAGCAGCCTAGACCCTTTTCTGGGGGAGACCCAGTACTTC	CASSLDPFLGETQYF
.	TRBV28	TRBJ2-3	.	13	TGTGCCAGCAGTTTGGGGGGCTCAGATACGCAGTATTTT	CASSLGGSDTQYF
.	TRBV7-2	TRBJ2-3	.	16	TGTGCCAGCAGCGCCTTCGGGGGAGATGGCACAGATACGCAGTATTTT	CASSAFGGDGTDTQYF
.	TRBV5-6	TRBJ2-7	.	16	TGTGCCAGCACCCCAGGGGCTGGATGGGGACACTACGAGCAGTACTTC	CASTPGAGWGHYEQYF
.	TRBV6-5	TRBJ1-2	TRBD1	16	TGTGCCAGCAGTTACCGAGCTTCGGGACAGGGGGACGGCTACACCTTC	CASSYRASGQGDGYTF
.	TRBV5-4	TRBJ1-6	.	13	TGTGCCAGCAGCTGGGACGGTAATTCACCCCTCCACTTT	CASSWDGNSPLHF
.	TRBV27	TRBJ1-2	TRBD1	13	TGTGCCAGCAGTTTAATCAGGGGGCAGGGCTACACCTTC	CASSLIRGQGYTF
.	TRBV7-9	TRBJ2-1	TRBD2	18	TGTGCCAGCAGCCCATGGGGGTCCGGGACTAGCGGTTACAATGAGCAGTTCTTC	CASSPWGSGTSGYNEQFF
.	TRBV7-9	TRBJ2-7	TRBD1	14	TGTGCCAGCAGCCCCTGGGACAGGTCTGACGAGCAGTACTTC	CASSPWDRSDEQYF
.	TRBV6-6	TRBJ1-6	.	15	TGTGCCAGCAGACCCGGGGTGGAGAATAATTCACCCCTCCACTTT	CASRPGVENNSPLHF
.	TRBV25-1	TRBJ2-2	TRBD2	17	TGTGCCAGCAGCCCCACGGGAGGCCAGGGTAACACCGGGGAGCTGTTTTTT	CASSPTGGQGNTGELFF
once	TRBV6-1	TRBJ1-1	TRBD1	15	TGTGCCAGCAGGGACAGGGGCCCGGTGAACACTGAAGCTTTCTTT	CASRDRGPVNTEAFF